These 29 T cell receptor beta chains came from one sample sequenced in a study of CD8+ T cells in alopecia areata. Extraction of RNA preceded its reverse transcription into cDNA, which served as the sequencing template. Only in-frame clones appear in the TCRdb table, and some are missing; sequencing was by immunoSEQ multiplex PCR. Here the sample spans about 180,000 clones, roughly 60% being singletons. This sample comprised CD4+ T cells sorted from blood, obtained at week 0. All receptors come from a human donor with alopecia areata.

The chain joins TRBV2 to TRBJ2-5; D not resolved. This CDR3 contains 12 residues. V lost 1 base to trimming and J lost 4 bases, with 4 bases between them. Germline CDR1 SNHLY, CDR2 FYNNEI. CDR3 in DNA: TGTGCCAGCAGTGAAGGGCCAGAGACCCAGTACTTC. It translates to CASSEGPETQYF.

This chain links TRBV15 with TRBJ1-1, with TRBD1 matching over 8 bases. This CDR3 comprises 15 residues. Looked up from germline, CDR1 is LNHNV and CDR2 is YYDKDF (reference sequence). The V segment lost 1 base and the J segment 4 bases; nucleotides outside the gene matches: 5. CDR3 DNA sequence: TGTGCCACCAGCAGAGGACTGACAGGGGTCACTGAAGCTTTCTTT. As protein: CATSRGLTGVTEAFF.

The rearrangement links TRBV11-2 to TRBJ2-1, with 10 bases matching TRBD2. V was clipped by 5 bases and J by 8 bases; unmatched bases: 12. The CDR3 loop spans 16 amino acids. CDR1 is SGHAT, CDR2 FQNNGV, per germline. CDR3 loop: CASSPLAGAEGYEQFF. DNA for the CDR3: TGTGCCAGCAGCCCGCTAGCGGGGGCTGAGGGCTATGAGCAGTTCTTC.

The V and J genes are TRBV16 and TRBJ1-2; no firm D call. V lost 0 bases and J 8 bases, leaving 13 bases between the germline ends. Germline CDR1 reads KGHSY; CDR2 reads FQNENV. The CDR3 totals 14 residues. The DNA of the CDR3 is TGTGCCAGCAGCCAATCGGCCGGTAATAGCGGCTACACCTTC. Its protein is CASSQSAGNSGYTF.

V usage is TRBV29-1 and J usage is TRBJ1-1; D remains unclear. Germline-derived CDR1 and CDR2 are SQVTM and ANQGSEA. This CDR3 comprises 12 residues. The ends were cut back, 4 bases at V and 0 bases at J, with 6 bases in the middle. The CDR3: CSVGRMNTEAFF. CDR3 nucleotides: TGCAGCGTTGGACGGATGAACACTGAAGCTTTCTTT.

This clone has just one count. The chain is built from TRBV30 and TRBJ2-4; D not certain. V was trimmed by 5 bases and J by 8 bases, leaving 13 bases between them. The germline V gene encodes CDR1 GTSNPN and CDR2 SVGIG (reference sequence). The CDR3 covers 12 residues. CDR3 nucleotide sequence: TGTGCCTGGGGAAGGAGATCAGACATTCAGTACTTC. It specifies CAWGRRSDIQYF.

The chain combines TRBV4-2 with TRBJ2-2; D not certain. The CDR3 is made up of 18 amino acids. Trimming took 1 base from V and 3 from J, leaving 18 bases between them. Germline CDR1 and CDR2: LGHNA and YNFKEQ. CDR3 in DNA: TGTGCCAGCAGCCAAGGTCGGAAGGGAATGCGTGACACCGGGGAGCTGTTTTTT. Its protein product is CASSQGRKGMRDTGELFF.

This chain links TRBV30 with TRBJ1-4, with D hard to call. The CDR3 is 13 amino acids. CDR1 is GTSNPN and CDR2 is SVGIG in the germline V gene (reference sequence). The V end lost 2 bases, the J end lost 7 bases, and 11 bases lay between the germline ends. The CDR3 region is CAWSLTVGEKLFF. DNA of the CDR3: TGTGCCTGGAGTTTGACCGTGGGTGAAAAACTGTTTTTT.

The V and J genes are TRBV11-3 and TRBJ1-1; D is undetermined. V shed 0 bases and J shed 4 bases, with 21 bases lying between them. CDR3 length equals 18 residues. CDR1 and CDR2 (germline): SGHNT, YENEEA. CDR3 sequence (DNA): TGTGCCAGCAGCTTAGAATCCCGACTTGGACTTAGTGCCACTGAAGCTTTCTTT. Translated, it gives CASSLESRLGLSATEAFF.

The chain recombines TRBV29-1 with TRBJ1-1, with TRBD1 identical over 8 bases. Trimming at V came to 2 bases and at J to 7 bases, leaving 9 bases not matched to a gene. This CDR3 comprises 14 residues. The V gene's germline CDR1 is SQVTM and CDR2 ANQGSEA. CDR3 residues: CSVEIRQGQHEAFF. The CDR3 region has the DNA TGCAGCGTTGAAATCCGACAGGGGCAGCATGAAGCTTTCTTT.

V and J are TRBV2 and TRBJ2-5; TRBD1 aligns across 9 bases. The length of the CDR3 is 15 residues. CDR1 SNHLY and CDR2 FYNNEI come from the germline V gene. V shed 2 bases, J shed 4 bases, and the junction held 5 bases outside the gene matches. CDR3 region: CASSEPGTGRETQYF. The CDR3 bases are TGTGCCAGCAGTGAACCCGGGACAGGGAGAGAGACCCAGTACTTC.

This clone was observed a few times. CDR3 coding DNA: TGCGCCAGCAGCCCAATGGGCAGGGCCAACACTGAAGCTTTCTTT. The encoded protein is CASSPMGRANTEAFF. The chain carries TRBV5-1 and TRBJ1-1; D is perhaps TRBD1 (5 bases). The CDR3 loop spans 15 amino acids. The germline V and J ends were trimmed by 4 bases and 2 bases, with 15 bases remaining between them. Germline assignment: CDR1 SGHRS and CDR2 YFSETQ. Together with reference TRBV5-1 and TRBJ1-1, the CDR3 gives the full variable domain: KAGVTQTPRYLIKTRGQQVTLSCSPISGHRSVSWYQQTPGQGLQFLFEYFSETQRNKGNFPGRFSGRQFSNSRSEMNVSTLELGDSALYLCASSPMGRANTEAFFGQGTRLTVV.

The genes are TRBV15 and TRBJ1-6; TRBD1 aligns across 7 bases. The CDR3 spans 17 residues. V lost 1 base to trimming and J lost 8 bases; unmatched junction nucleotides: 11. CDR1 and CDR2 from the germline V gene are LNHNV and YYDKDF (reference sequence). The CDR3 reads CATSRVPTTGKDSPLHF. The CDR3 DNA reads as TGTGCCACCAGCAGAGTTCCCACGACAGGGAAAGATTCACCCCTCCACTTT. The full variable domain, completed using reference TRBV15 and TRBJ1-6, is DAMVIQNPRYQVTQFGKPVTLSCSQTLNHNVMYWYQQKSSQAPKLLFHYYDKDFNNEADTPDNFQSRRPNTSFCFLDIRSPGLGDTAMYLCATSRVPTTGKDSPLHFGNGTRLTVT.

This sequence joins TRBV10-3 and TRBJ1-4, with TRBD1 matching over 7 bases. The CDR3 runs 16 residues. With V trimmed by 0 bases and J by 4 bases, 5 bases remained unmatched. Germline CDR1 reads ENHRY; CDR2 reads SYGVKD. The CDR3 is CAISESTGIGNEKLFF. DNA of the CDR3: TGTGCCATCAGTGAGTCGACAGGGATCGGTAATGAAAAACTGTTTTTT.

The table lists this clone with a count of one. The rearrangement uses TRBV29-1 and TRBJ2-2, with unresolved D. V was shortened by 3 bases and J by 4 bases, with 6 bases between the two germline ends. CDR1 and CDR2 (germline): SQVTM, ANQGSEA. The CDR3 has 12 residues. CDR3 loop: CSVDKGTGELFF. The CDR3 coding sequence is TGCAGCGTTGATAAGGGCACCGGGGAGCTGTTTTTT.

The chain carries TRBV7-8 and TRBJ1-1; D not resolved. Germline values: CDR1 SGHVS, CDR2 FQNEAQ. This CDR3 comprises 14 residues. Trimming shortened V by 8 bases and J by 2 bases, and 15 bases separated the two germline ends. CDR3 in amino acids: CASAPSRSNTEAFF. The DNA for the CDR3 is TGTGCCAGCGCCCCGTCCCGAAGCAACACTGAAGCTTTCTTT.

The rearrangement joins TRBV10-3 to TRBJ2-5, with 11 nucleotides matching TRBD1. After removal of 5 bases from V and 4 bases from J, the junction contained 6 bases not matched to a gene. Germline values: CDR1 ENHRY, CDR2 SYGVKD. The CDR3 totals 15 residues. CDR3 loop: CAISSLGTGGETQYF. As DNA, the CDR3 is TGTGCCATCAGTAGCCTCGGGACAGGGGGAGAGACCCAGTACTTC.

V and J are TRBV29-1 and TRBJ2-3; 8 bases agree with TRBD2. The V and J ends lost 5 bases and 2 bases, in that order; junction bases with no gene match: 6. Germline values: CDR1 SQVTM, CDR2 ANQGSEA. The CDR3 consists of 14 residues. The CDR3 DNA reads TGCAGCGTTTCCTCGGGGGGGCCCACAGATACGCAGTATTTT. It codes for CSVSSGGPTDTQYF.

Only a few counts were recorded for this clone. This CDR3 is CAISLLTGTGSGNTIYF. The CDR3 DNA sequence: TGTGCCATCAGCCTTCTAACCGGGACAGGGAGTGGAAACACCATATATTTT. The chain combines TRBV10-3 with TRBJ1-3; 9 positions match TRBD1. CDR1 is ENHRY and CDR2 is SYGVKD in the germline V gene. The CDR3 spans 17 residues. Trimming removed 6 bases from V and 3 bases from J; junction bases left unmatched: 12.

The chain employs TRBV2 and TRBJ2-4; 8 bases line up with TRBD1. The CDR3 runs 15 residues. Germline V CDR1 and CDR2: SNHLY, FYNNEI. Germline trimming cut 3 bases from V and 6 bases from J; bases unmatched to any gene: 7. The CDR3 DNA follows: TGTGCCAGCAGTGACGGCAGGGGGCAGAGAAACATTCAGTACTTC. Protein sequence: CASSDGRGQRNIQYF.

About this clone: One junction end disagrees with the germline gene, perhaps due to a read error. The V call is TRBV7-9, the J call TRBJ2-3; 8 positions agree with TRBD2. The CDR3 has 14 residues. The germline V gene has CDR1 SEHNR and CDR2 FQNEAQ (reference sequence). The CDR3 spells CASSLAGRSDTQYF. CDR3 bases: TGTGCCAGCAGTTTAGCGGGACGGTCGGATACGCAGTATTTT.

This rearrangement joins TRBV2 to TRBJ2-5; tentatively, D is TRBD1 or TRBD2 (5 bases each). The CDR3 runs 14 residues. Germline V gives CDR1 SNHLY, CDR2 FYNNEI. Trimming cost V 5 bases and J 4 bases, with 14 bases left between them. The CDR3 here is CASSRDPGAETQYF. Written as DNA, the CDR3 is TGTGCCAGCAGTCGGGACCCTGGGGCAGAGACCCAGTACTTC.

CDR3 in amino acids: CASSPKDSRSGNTIYF. The CDR3 bases are TGTGCCAGCAGTCCGAAGGACAGTCGCTCTGGAAACACCATATATTTT. The V and J genes are TRBV6-6 and TRBJ1-3, with D tentatively TRBD1 (6 bases). From germline, CDR1 is MNHNY and CDR2 SVGAGI (reference sequence). Trimming pared 5 bases from V and 0 bases from J, leaving 14 bases between. This CDR3 spans 16 amino acids.

This clone was counted many times. This chain uses TRBV29-1 with TRBJ2-7; D ambiguous. The length of the CDR3 is 11 residues. V lost 0 bases and J lost 9, with 9 bases in between. Germline CDR1 and CDR2: SQVTM and ANQGSEA. The CDR3 region is CSVEEGFGQYF. CDR3 nucleotides: TGCAGCGTTGAAGAGGGATTCGGGCAGTACTTC.

The chain has TRBV4-3 and TRBJ2-3; D unresolved. Germline CDR1 and CDR2: LGHNA and YSLEER. The CDR3 runs to 13 residues. Trimming took off 1 base at V and 5 bases at J, with 7 bases between the two ends. CDR3 amino acids: CASSQVLIDTQYF. For the CDR3, the DNA is TGCGCCAGCAGCCAAGTGTTAATAGATACGCAGTATTTT.

The chain is built from TRBV19 and TRBJ1-5, with 7 bases matching TRBD1. Trimming at V came to 5 bases and at J to 4 bases, leaving 5 bases not matched to a gene. From germline, CDR1 is LNHDA and CDR2 SQIVND (reference sequence). The CDR3 extends over 14 amino acids. CDR3 DNA: TGTGCCAGTAGTGAACAGGGGCGAAATCAGCCCCAGCATTTT. Protein: CASSEQGRNQPQHF.

This clone came up a few times. This sequence joins TRBV30 and TRBJ1-6; no firm D call. Germline loops: CDR1 GTSNPN, CDR2 SVGIG (reference sequence). V was cut by 2 bases and J by 6 bases, with 20 bases left in between. CDR3 length equals 17 residues. The CDR3 nucleotides read TGTGCCTGGAGTCCACGGACTCTCGGCGACGTTAATTCACCCCTCCACTTT. It encodes CAWSPRTLGDVNSPLHF.

This clone has more than one count but fewer than ten. The chain carries TRBV29-1 and TRBJ1-1; a weak D match, TRBD1 (5 bases). Trimming cost V 5 bases and J 0 bases, with 10 bases left between them. Germline V CDR1 and CDR2: SQVTM, ANQGSEA. The CDR3 has 13 residues. The CDR3 loop is CSVWKQVNTEAFF. The CDR3 DNA follows: TGCAGCGTTTGGAAACAGGTGAACACTGAAGCTTTCTTT.

Written as DNA, the CDR3 is TGTGCCAGCAGCGCCTTATGGGGGGGTGAATACGAGCAGTACTTC. It encodes CASSALWGGEYEQYF. V is TRBV7-2 and J is TRBJ2-7; 7 bases map to TRBD2. In germline, CDR1 is SGHTA, CDR2 FQGNSA. The CDR3 is made up of 15 amino acids. V shed 5 bases and J 4 bases; nucleotides not matched to a gene: 11.